This TCR beta chain was obtained from a study of OX40 agonist ivuxolimab in advanced cancers. Study summary: In three patients, partial responses were observed, one with hepatocellular carcinoma and two with cutaneous melanoma.

Germline V CDR1 and CDR2: MNHEY, SMNVEV (reference sequence). V dropped 5 bases and J dropped 4 bases, with 11 bases sitting between them. The CDR3 has 13 residues. The repertoire was sequenced with immunoSEQ multiplex PCR; TCRdb's copy has only in-frame clones and lacks some. The repertoire includes tens of thousands of clones, around 91% of them detected once, and approximately 14% sits in the top ten. This material consisted of CD4+ or CD8+ T cells sorted from blood, taken in a trial of the OX40 agonist ivuxolimab. The chain joins TRBV27 to TRBJ1-1, with D unclear. This clonotype originated in an adult with an advanced solid tumor such as melanoma, head and neck, liver or kidney cancer. CDR3 DNA: TGTGCCAGCAGTGTGGGTCTGGGCACTGAAGCTTTCTTT. Translating gives CASSVGLGTEAFF.